This TCR beta chain was observed in a study of regulatory T cells in long-lasting Graves disease. Study-level background: Newly diagnosed Graves' patients had taken antithyroid drugs under 3 months.

This sample's time point: newly diagnosed GD, antithyroid drugs for less than 3 months. PBMCs were the source of the RNA used for TCR sequencing. With iRepertoire HTBI primers and Arm-PCR of CDR3 regions, TCR beta libraries were built. TCRdb re-derived calls from the multiplex PCR reads in MiXCR, one entry per CDR3 protein. The repertoire has roughly 560,000 distinct CDR3 sequences, around 11% of them found once; the top ten carry approximately 9%. This clonotype was counted at least ten times. These data were also reused for a study on T cells in Graves' hyperthyroidism and ophthalmopathy. This second study says: Graves' hyperthyroidism qualified as stable when ophthalmopathy did not progress within 18 months.

The TCR sequence derives from a woman in her thirties with Graves disease. Sequencing was performed on peripheral blood mononuclear cells (PBMCs), taken at new diagnosis, from a patient treated with antithyroid drugs.

The CDR3 sequence: CATAGRDFNQPQHF. CDR3 in DNA: TGTGCCACCGCCGGCCGGGACTTTAATCAGCCCCAGCATTTT. The J gene is TRBJ1-5, the V gene TRBV24-1, with D maybe TRBD1 (5 bases). Trimming left V 9 bases short and J 4 bases short, with 15 bases between. CDR3 length equals 14 residues. Germline V lookup: CDR1 KGHDR, CDR2 SFDVKD.